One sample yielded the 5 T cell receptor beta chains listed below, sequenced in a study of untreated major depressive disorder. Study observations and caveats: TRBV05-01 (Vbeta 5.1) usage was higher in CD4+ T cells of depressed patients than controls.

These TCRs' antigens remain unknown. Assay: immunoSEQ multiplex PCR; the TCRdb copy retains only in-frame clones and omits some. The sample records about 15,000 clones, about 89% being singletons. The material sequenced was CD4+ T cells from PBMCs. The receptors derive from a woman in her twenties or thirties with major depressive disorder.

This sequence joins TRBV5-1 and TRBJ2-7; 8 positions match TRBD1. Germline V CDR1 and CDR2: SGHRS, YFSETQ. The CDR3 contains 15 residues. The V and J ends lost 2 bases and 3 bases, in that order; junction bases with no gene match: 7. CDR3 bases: TGCGCCAGCAGCTTTGGACAGGGTGGTAGCTACGAGCAGTACTTC. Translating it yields CASSFGQGGSYEQYF.

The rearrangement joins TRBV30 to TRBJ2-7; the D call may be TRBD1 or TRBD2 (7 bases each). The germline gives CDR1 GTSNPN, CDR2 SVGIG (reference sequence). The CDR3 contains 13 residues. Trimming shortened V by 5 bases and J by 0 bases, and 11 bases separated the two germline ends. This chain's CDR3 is CAWERDSSYEQYF. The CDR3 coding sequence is TGTGCCTGGGAGCGGGACAGCTCCTACGAGCAGTACTTC.

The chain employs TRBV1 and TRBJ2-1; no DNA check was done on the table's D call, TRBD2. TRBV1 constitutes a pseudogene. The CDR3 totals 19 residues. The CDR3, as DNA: TGCACCAGCAGCCAGCGCTCCGGAAGGGGGACTAGCGTGCACAATGAGCAGTTCTTC. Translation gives CTSSQRSGRGTSVHNEQFF.

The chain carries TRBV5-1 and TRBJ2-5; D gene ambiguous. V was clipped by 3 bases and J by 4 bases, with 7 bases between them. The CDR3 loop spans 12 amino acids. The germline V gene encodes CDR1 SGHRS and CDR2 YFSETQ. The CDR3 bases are TGCGCCAGCAGCTCGGACCTAGAGACCCAGTACTTC. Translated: CASSSDLETQYF.

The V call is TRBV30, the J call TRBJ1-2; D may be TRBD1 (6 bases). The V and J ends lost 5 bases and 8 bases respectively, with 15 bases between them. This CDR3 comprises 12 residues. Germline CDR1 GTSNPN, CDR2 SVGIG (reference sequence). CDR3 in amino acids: CAWGRGERGYTF. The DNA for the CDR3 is TGTGCCTGGGGTAGGGGGGAGAGGGGCTACACCTTC. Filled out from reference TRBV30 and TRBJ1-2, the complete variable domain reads SQTIHQWPATLVQPVGSPLSLECTVEGTSNPNLYWYRQAAGRGLQLLFYSVGIGQISSEVPQNLSASRPQDRQFILSSKKLLLSDSGFYLCAWGRGERGYTFGSGTRLTVV.